Described below is a single T cell receptor (beta chain) sequence and its context. The CDR3 loop spans 15 amino acids. In germline, CDR1 is LGHDT, CDR2 YNNKEL (reference sequence). V gave up 1 base and J gave up 3 bases; unmatched junction bases: 3. These data originate in a study of blood T cells in healthy people across ages. Extraction yielded at least 5 micrograms of total RNA per sample. A second PCR of about 7 to 11 cycles used a sample-barcoded 5' primer and a J-beta primer mix. TCRdb redid the calling of the 5' RACE reads with MiXCR, one entry per CDR3 protein. This sample has about 670,000 distinct CDR3 sequences; around two fifths occur once, and the top ten carry 30%.

This TCR was recovered from an older man in good health. The sample comprised blood. The chain combines TRBV3-1 with TRBJ2-1, with 7 bases that match TRBD1. CDR3 in DNA: TGTGCCAGCAGCCAAGGACAGGGTTACTACAATGAGCAGTTCTTC. Translating gives CASSQGQGYYNEQFF.